A single sample is the source of the 13 T cell receptor beta chains below, sequenced in a study of metastatic and nonmetastatic thyroid tumors. Using MiXCR, TCRdb re-called clones from the PCR reads. The sample has around 70,000 clones, more than 15% seen once. Thyroid surgery was performed in patients who had received no treatment beforehand. The sample consisted of blood. The source is a female donor with papillary thyroid cancer or a benign thyroid nodule (not recorded which). Some clones in this sample may be carry-over from other donors' samples.

The V gene is TRBV7-2, the J gene TRBJ2-2; D not resolved. V shed 3 bases and J shed 8 bases, with 10 bases lying between them. The length of the CDR3 is 13 residues. Per the germline V gene, CDR1 is SGHTA and CDR2 is FQGNSA. For the CDR3, the DNA is TGTGCCAGCAGCTTTCACATGGGGGGGGAGCTGTTTTTT. It yields the protein CASSFHMGGELFF.

J is TRBJ2-1 and V is TRBV20-1; 7 bases fit TRBD1. Looked up from germline, CDR1 is DFQATT and CDR2 is SNEGSKA (reference sequence). The CDR3 length is 13 residues. CDR3 loop: CSIDRVRGNEQFF. The CDR3 DNA reads TGCAGCATTGACAGGGTCAGGGGGAATGAGCAGTTCTTC.

This clone was recorded at least ten times. V usage is TRBV5-1 and J usage is TRBJ2-7, with a possible D match to TRBD1 (5 bases). Germline-derived CDR1 and CDR2 are SGHRS and YFSETQ. V lost 3 bases and J lost 6, with 19 bases in between. This CDR3 comprises 15 residues. The DNA for the CDR3 is TGCGCCAGCAGCTCCCTCGGACAATTGGGCGGCGAGCAGTACTTC. Its translation: CASSSLGQLGGEQYF.

This clone was seen at least ten times. The rearrangement joins TRBV30 to TRBJ1-6; unclear D gene. V lost 2 bases to trimming and J lost 9 bases, with 11 bases between them. Germline values: CDR1 GTSNPN, CDR2 SVGIG (reference sequence). The CDR3 runs to 13 residues. The CDR3 loop is CAWSPSLGSPLHF. The CDR3 DNA reads TGTGCCTGGAGTCCAAGCCTGGGTTCACCCCTCCACTTT.

The chain combines TRBV6-2 or TRBV6-3 with TRBJ2-2; D is uncertain. V was pared by 5 bases and J by 1 base, with 11 bases between. The CDR3 has 15 amino acids. From germline, CDR1 is MNHEY and CDR2 SVGEGT. CDR3 nucleotides: TGTGCCAGCAGTCTCCATAGCCGGAACACCGGGGAGCTGTTTTTT. Encoded protein: CASSLHSRNTGELFF.

The chain joins TRBV3-1 to TRBJ2-7, with D possibly TRBD1 on 6 matching bases. The CDR3 is made up of 13 amino acids. Germline V gene data show CDR1 as LGHDT and CDR2 as YNNKEL (reference sequence). The V gene lost 0 bases and the J gene lost 4 bases, with 7 bases spanning the gap. In DNA, the CDR3 is TGTGCCAGCAGCCAAGATAGGGGGTACGAGCAGTACTTC. Encoded protein: CASSQDRGYEQYF.

This clone has ten or more counts. V usage is TRBV27 and J usage is TRBJ2-5; 8 bases are a match to TRBD1. Germline CDR1 and CDR2: MNHEY and SMNVEV (reference sequence). Trimming cost V 6 bases and J 4 bases; bases outside gene matches: 10. CDR3 length equals 15 residues. The CDR3 coding sequence is TGTGCCAGCAGCTTTAGACAGGGGTGGATAGAGACCCAGTACTTC. It codes for CASSFRQGWIETQYF.

The V call is TRBV9, the J call TRBJ2-5, with D perhaps matching TRBD2 (7 bases). Per the germline V gene, CDR1 is SGDLS and CDR2 is YYNGEE. V gave up 2 bases and J gave up 4 bases, with 15 bases separating them. This CDR3 contains 15 residues. The CDR3 bases are TGTGCCAGCAGCGTTAGTTCGAGGGGGGGAGAGACCCAGTACTTC. Translating gives CASSVSSRGGETQYF.

This clone has at least ten counts. CDR3 coding DNA: TGTGCCTGGGCACACCGGGACAGGGACTTCAATGAGCAGTTCTTC. This gives the protein CAWAHRDRDFNEQFF. V and J are TRBV30 and TRBJ2-1, with 9 bases matching TRBD1. Unmatched junction bases numbered 11, after V lost 5 bases and J lost 6 bases. CDR1 and CDR2 from the germline V gene are GTSNPN and SVGIG (reference sequence). The CDR3 is 15 residues long.

This sequence joins TRBV9 and TRBJ2-7; D is possibly TRBD1 (5 bases). Germline V gives CDR1 SGDLS, CDR2 YYNGEE. Trimming took off 4 bases at V and 3 bases at J, with 14 bases between the two ends. The CDR3 runs to 14 residues. CDR3 residues: CASSLGAGDYEQYF. CDR3 coding DNA: TGTGCCAGCAGCTTAGGGGCAGGTGACTACGAGCAGTACTTC.

Turning to this clone: A much larger clone lies one base from this, so it may be a read error. The chain's CDR3 is CASSKGQGSNQPQHF. DNA of the CDR3: TGTGCCAGCAGCAAAGGACAGGGCAGCAATCAGCCCCAGCATTTT. J is TRBJ1-5 and V is TRBV9; 8 bases agree with TRBD1. With V trimmed by 4 bases and J by 1 base, 4 bases remained unmatched. The CDR3 sequence is 15 residues long. Germline values: CDR1 SGDLS, CDR2 YYNGEE. Full variable domain (missing parts from reference TRBV9 and TRBJ1-5): DSGVTQTPKHLITATGQRVTLRCSPRSGDLSVYWYQQSLDQGLQFLIQYYNGEERAKGNILERFSAQQFPDLHSELNLSSLELGDSALYFCASSKGQGSNQPQHFGDGTRLSIL.

This clone has a handful of counts. The chain joins TRBV28 to TRBJ1-6, with a tentative D call TRBD1 (6 bases). Looked up from germline, CDR1 is MDHEN and CDR2 is SYDVKM. Trimming took off 10 bases at V and 3 bases at J, with 10 bases between the two ends. CDR3 length: 13 residues. The CDR3 DNA is TGTGCCATCACAGGGAGCTATAATTCACCCCTCCACTTT. Its translation: CAITGSYNSPLHF.

In its sample, this clone was seen many times. The chain recombines TRBV4-1 with TRBJ2-1; a possible D gene is TRBD2 (6 bases). The germline V gene encodes CDR1 MGHRA and CDR2 YSYEKL. The CDR3 is 15 residues long. The V gene lost 1 base and the J gene lost 6 bases, with 13 bases spanning the gap. The CDR3 coding sequence is TGCGCCAGCAGCCAAGCGGGGGTCGGGTCCAATGAGCAGTTCTTC. Its protein is CASSQAGVGSNEQFF.